A single sample is the source of the 30 T cell receptor beta chains below, sequenced in a study of cytomegalovirus exposure and HLA in healthy donors. PCR amplification relied on 60 Vbeta primers (plus 13 Jbeta primers). TCRdb's copy holds only in-frame clones and misses some; the assay was immunoSEQ multiplex PCR. Of about 110,000 clones listed, approximately 80% were seen once; the top ten hold about 3.9%. The sample taken for sequencing was PBMCs. These receptors were collected from a human donor in good health.

This rearrangement joins TRBV28 to TRBJ1-5; 7 positions agree with TRBD1. The CDR3 spans 12 residues. The germline CDR1 and CDR2 sequences are MDHEN and SYDVKM. V shed 4 bases and J 15 bases; nucleotides not matched to a gene: 9. CDR3 nucleotides: TGTGCCAGCAGTTCGACAGGGAGAGATTGGCATTTT. It specifies CASSSTGRDWHF.

This clone has just a few counts. The chain is built from TRBV4-1 and TRBJ2-1, with D perhaps matching TRBD2 (6 bases). Trimming pared 0 bases from V and 0 bases from J, leaving 6 bases between. Germline V gene lookup returns CDR1 MGHRA and CDR2 YSYEKL. This CDR3 region has 15 residues. The CDR3 region is CASSQETSSYNEQFF. The CDR3 nucleotides read TGCGCCAGCAGCCAAGAGACTAGCTCCTACAATGAGCAGTTCTTC.

This rearrangement joins TRBV19 to TRBJ1-5; possibly TRBD1 for D (5 bases). Per germline, CDR1 LNHDA and CDR2 SQIVND (reference sequence). This CDR3 region has 14 residues. V was clipped by 5 bases and J by 9 bases, with 17 bases between them. In DNA, the CDR3 is TGTGCCAGTAGTTCTAAGGCAGGGATCGCGCCCCAGCATTTT. Translation gives CASSSKAGIAPQHF.

The chain has TRBV9 and TRBJ2-3, with 9 bases lining up with TRBD1. Per germline, CDR1 SGDLS and CDR2 YYNGEE. CDR3 length: 15 amino acids. The J segment lost 3 bases and the V segment lost 4 bases, leaving 6 bases of the junction unmatched. DNA of the CDR3: TGTGCCAGCAGCCCCGGGACAGGGTCGACAGATACGCAGTATTTT. Translated, it gives CASSPGTGSTDTQYF. Looking up the rest from reference TRBV9 and TRBJ2-3 gives the full variable domain: DSGVTQTPKHLITATGQRVTLRCSPRSGDLSVYWYQQSLDQGLQFLIQYYNGEERAKGNILERFSAQQFPDLHSELNLSSLELGDSALYFCASSPGTGSTDTQYFGPGTRLTVL.

The rearrangement joins TRBV6-5 to TRBJ1-2, with TRBD1 matching over 8 bases. Germline V gene sequence: CDR1 MNHEY, CDR2 SVGAGI. There are 15 residues in the CDR3. J was trimmed by 3 bases and V by 0 bases; bases with no gene match: 3. The CDR3 protein is CASSYSDRVYYGYTF. The CDR3 DNA is TGTGCCAGCAGTTACTCGGACAGGGTTTACTATGGCTACACCTTC.

J is TRBJ2-1 and V is TRBV29-1; possible D gene TRBD2, 5 bases. This CDR3 comprises 14 residues. From germline, CDR1 is SQVTM and CDR2 ANQGSEA. The germline V and J ends were trimmed by 3 bases and 3 bases, with 12 bases remaining between them. CDR3 nucleotide sequence: TGCAGCGTTGATTTGTACGGGAACTACAATGAGCAGTTCTTC. Its protein product is CSVDLYGNYNEQFF.

The V gene is TRBV6-1, the J gene TRBJ2-7; TRBD1 matches at 9 bases. The germline V gene encodes CDR1 MNHNS and CDR2 SASEGT. The CDR3 length is 15 residues. Trimming at V came to 6 bases and at J to 1 base, leaving 7 bases not matched to a gene. The CDR3 spells CASRLGTGPSYEQYF. CDR3 nucleotides: TGTGCCAGCAGACTCGGGACAGGGCCATCCTACGAGCAGTACTTC.

The chain joins TRBV6-5 to TRBJ1-1; D gene uncertain. Germline V gives CDR1 MNHEY, CDR2 SVGAGI. This CDR3 is 15 amino acids long. V gave up 7 bases and J gave up 2 bases, with 17 bases separating them. The CDR3 DNA is TGTGCCAGCAAGATTGTGCGGGAACCTAACACTGAAGCTTTCTTT. Protein sequence: CASKIVREPNTEAFF.

V gene TRBV27 combines with J gene TRBJ2-7; 9 nucleotides line up with TRBD2. Germline CDR1 and CDR2: MNHEY and SMNVEV (reference sequence). The CDR3 is made up of 14 amino acids. With 4 bases clipped from V and 4 bases from J, the junction kept 5 bases outside the gene matches. CDR3 coding DNA: TGTGCCAGCAGTTACGGCGGGAGGGCTTACGAGCAGTACTTC. It specifies CASSYGGRAYEQYF.

The rearrangement links TRBV12-5 to TRBJ2-7, with TRBD1 matching 8 bases. The CDR3 length is 18 residues. V shed 0 bases and J 2 bases; nucleotides not matched to a gene: 12. The germline V gene has CDR1 LGHNT and CDR2 FRNRAP. The CDR3 nucleotides are TGTGCTAGTGGTTTGGTACAAGTCCCTGGACAGGGCCCCTACGAGCAGTACTTC. Residues: CASGLVQVPGQGPYEQYF.

V is TRBV27 and J is TRBJ2-3; 8 bases line up with TRBD2. CDR3 length: 17 residues. V shed 7 bases and J 1 base; nucleotides not matched to a gene: 13. CDR1 is MNHEY and CDR2 is SMNVEV in the germline V gene (reference sequence). CDR3 in DNA: TGTGCCAGCATCGGTGTAGGGGGACTAGTTGGCACAGATACGCAGTATTTT. As protein: CASIGVGGLVGTDTQYF.

In its sample, this clone was seen once. The chain couples TRBV10-2 to TRBJ1-1; D is perhaps TRBD1 (6 bases). V was pared by 3 bases and J by 2 bases, with 13 bases between. Germline-derived CDR1 and CDR2 are WSHSY and SAAADI. This CDR3 is 15 amino acids long. The CDR3 bases are TGCGCCAGCAGTGACCCCGGGACATTTAACACTGAAGCTTTCTTT. Translated: CASSDPGTFNTEAFF.

This clone turned up a few times. The V and J genes are TRBV6-5 and TRBJ2-2, with 8 bases identical to TRBD1. CDR1 and CDR2 from the germline V gene are MNHEY and SVGAGI. The CDR3 consists of 14 residues. V trimming: 2 bases; J trimming: 6 bases; junction bases outside the gene matches: 2. The CDR3 bases are TGTGCCAGCAGTTACAACAGGGGGTCCGGGGAGCTGTTTTTT. This translates into CASSYNRGSGELFF.

The chain uses TRBV27 and TRBJ2-3, with 7 positions matching TRBD1. This CDR3 contains 14 residues. The V gene end was trimmed by 5 bases and the J gene end by 0 bases; junction bases not matched to a gene: 2. Looked up from germline, CDR1 is MNHEY and CDR2 is SMNVEV (reference sequence). The CDR3 DNA follows: TGTGCCAGCAGTCACAGGGGAAGCACAGATACGCAGTATTTT. This codes for CASSHRGSTDTQYF.

The chain recombines TRBV9 with TRBJ2-1, with 14 bases aligning to TRBD2. CDR3 length: 18 amino acids. Germline V gene sequence: CDR1 SGDLS, CDR2 YYNGEE. The V and J ends lost 2 bases and 3 bases, in that order; junction bases with no gene match: 7. In DNA, the CDR3 is TGTGCCAGCAGCGTGGGGACTAGCGGGAGTTCACGCTACAATGAGCAGTTCTTC. Translation: CASSVGTSGSSRYNEQFF.

This clone has only one observation. The chain links TRBV30 to TRBJ2-2, with D perhaps TRBD1 (6 bases). Germline loops: CDR1 GTSNPN, CDR2 SVGIG (reference sequence). The CDR3 sequence is 14 residues long. V gave up 1 base and J gave up 4 bases, with 10 bases separating them. The DNA of the CDR3 is TGTGCCTGGAGTGAATTGGGGGCCACCGGGGAGCTGTTTTTT. This translates into CAWSELGATGELFF. The full variable domain, with the rest looked up from reference TRBV30 and TRBJ2-2, is SQTIHQWPATLVQPVGSPLSLECTVEGTSNPNLYWYRQAAGRGLQLLFYSVGIGQISSEVPQNLSASRPQDRQFILSSKKLLLSDSGFYLCAWSELGATGELFFGEGSRLTVL.

The chain combines TRBV19 with TRBJ2-2; TRBD2 aligns across 8 bases. The CDR3 has 17 residues. V was clipped by 3 bases and J by 5 bases; unmatched bases: 11. Germline V gene lookup returns CDR1 LNHDA and CDR2 SQIVND (reference sequence). The CDR3 DNA is TGTGCCAGTAGTATGGGGGGAGGGGCTAGCGGGACCGGGGAGCTGTTTTTT. Its protein product is CASSMGGGASGTGELFF.

The genes are TRBV5-1 and TRBJ1-4; 7 bases agree with TRBD1. After removal of 4 bases from V and 8 bases from J, the junction contained 8 bases not matched to a gene. The CDR3 contains 14 residues. CDR1 and CDR2 from the germline V gene are SGHRS and YFSETQ. CDR3 amino acids: CASSPTGFGEKLFF. CDR3 coding DNA: TGCGCCAGCAGCCCGACAGGGTTTGGCGAAAAACTGTTTTTT.

The chain has TRBV7-9 and TRBJ1-2; TRBD1 agrees at 7 bases. CDR3 length: 14 residues. J gave up 2 bases and V 3 bases, and 3 bases lay outside the gene matches. The germline V gene encodes CDR1 SEHNR and CDR2 FQNEAQ (reference sequence). The CDR3 protein is CASSLEDRNYGYTF. CDR3 coding DNA: TGTGCCAGCAGCTTGGAGGACAGGAACTATGGCTACACCTTC. The variable domain in full, completed from reference TRBV7-9 and TRBJ1-2, reads DTGVSQNPRHKITKRGQNVTFRCDPISEHNRLYWYRQTLGQGPEFLTYFQNEAQLEKSRLLSDRFSAERPKGSFSTLEIQRTEQGDSAMYLCASSLEDRNYGYTFGSGTRLTVV.

The CDR3 is CASSFGTRTYEQYF. The CDR3 bases are TGTGCCAGCAGCTTTGGGACTCGAACCTACGAGCAGTACTTC. V is TRBV7-9 and J is TRBJ2-7; D perhaps matches TRBD2 (6 bases). The CDR3 has 14 residues. The V gene lost 3 bases and the J gene lost 2 bases, with 11 bases spanning the gap. Germline CDR1 and CDR2: SEHNR and FQNEAQ (reference sequence).

The genes are TRBV14 and TRBJ1-2, with D possibly matching TRBD1 (5 bases). Trimming left V 0 bases short and J 7 bases short, with 12 bases between. This CDR3 spans 14 amino acids. CDR1 and CDR2 from the germline V gene are SGHDN and FVKESK. The CDR3 nucleotides are TGTGCCAGCAGCCAAGATTGGGGGGAACCTGGCTACACCTTC. Translating gives CASSQDWGEPGYTF.

V and J are TRBV6-1 and TRBJ1-2, with 7 bases aligning to TRBD1. The ends lost 1 base at V and 2 bases at J; junction bases unmatched: 10. The germline V gene encodes CDR1 MNHNS and CDR2 SASEGT. This CDR3 is 17 amino acids long. CDR3 nucleotides: TGTGCCAGCAGTGAAGGGGGCAGGGGGGTAAGAAACTATGGCTACACCTTC. Translated, it gives CASSEGGRGVRNYGYTF.

This clone was seen once. The chain employs TRBV5-1 and TRBJ1-1; weak D call: TRBD1 (6 bases). Trimming pared 4 bases from V and 3 bases from J, leaving 13 bases between. The CDR3 is 14 residues long. Germline V gene data show CDR1 as SGHRS and CDR2 as YFSETQ. The CDR3: CASSLGHRDTEAFF. CDR3 sequence (DNA): TGCGCCAGCAGCCTCGGACACAGGGACACTGAAGCTTTCTTT.

This clone was seen a single time. The chain carries TRBV5-1 and TRBJ2-7; 11 bases are shared with TRBD1. Trimming at V came to 5 bases and at J to 7 bases, leaving 17 bases not matched to a gene. CDR3 length equals 17 residues. Germline assignment: CDR1 SGHRS and CDR2 YFSETQ. The CDR3 sequence: CASRAGTGGSEWGEQYF. The CDR3 DNA sequence: TGCGCCAGCAGAGCCGGGACAGGGGGGTCCGAGTGGGGAGAGCAGTACTTC.

The chain has TRBV21-1 and TRBJ2-3; the D call TRBD1 from the table was never checked on the DNA. TRBV21-1 is given as a pseudogene. CDR3 size: 14 residues. The CDR3 DNA reads as TGTGCCAGCAGCAACCGTGGGACAAAAGATACGCAGTATTTT. It yields the protein CASSNRGTKDTQYF.

This clone turned up a few times. The gene calls are TRBV18 and TRBJ1-2, with 8 nucleotides matching TRBD1. Germline trimming cut 4 bases from V and 5 bases from J; bases unmatched to any gene: 12. The length of the CDR3 is 16 residues. Germline CDR1 and CDR2: KGHSH and LQKENI. CDR3 loop: CASSLGRGQGEYGYTF. In DNA, the CDR3 is TGTGCCAGCTCACTGGGGCGTGGACAGGGAGAATATGGCTACACCTTC.

This chain connects TRBV25-1 to TRBJ2-2, with 9 bases fitting TRBD2. Germline V CDR1 and CDR2: MGHDK, SYGVNS. The CDR3 loop spans 15 amino acids. V shed 2 bases and J 7 bases; nucleotides not matched to a gene: 5. For the CDR3, the DNA is TGTGCCAGCAGTGAAGCGGGAGGGAGGGACGGGGAGCTGTTTTTT. It translates to CASSEAGGRDGELFF. Variable domain in full (rest from reference TRBV25-1 and TRBJ2-2): EADIYQTPRYLVIGTGKKITLECSQTMGHDKMYWYQQDPGMELHLIHYSYGVNSTEKGDLSSESTVSRIRTEHFPLTLESARPSHTSQYLCASSEAGGRDGELFFGEGSRLTVL.

This sequence joins TRBV27 and TRBJ1-2, with 12 bases fitting TRBD1. This CDR3 has 16 residues. The ends lost 3 bases at V and 8 bases at J; junction bases unmatched: 10. Germline CDR1 MNHEY, CDR2 SMNVEV (reference sequence). As DNA, the CDR3 is TGTGCCAGCAGTTTTAGGGGGACAGGGGGCGTGGGAGGCTACACCTTC. Its translation: CASSFRGTGGVGGYTF.

The DNA for the CDR3 is TGCAGCGTTGTCGGTCGGGGGTCGATCGGGACCCAGTACTTC. This encodes CSVVGRGSIGTQYF. The chain employs TRBV29-1 and TRBJ2-5; tentative D call: TRBD2 (6 bases). Trimming left V 4 bases short and J 7 bases short, with 19 bases between. This CDR3 is 14 amino acids long. Germline CDR1 is SQVTM and CDR2 is ANQGSEA.

The rearrangement uses TRBV5-1 and TRBJ1-5, with 7 bases matching TRBD1. Germline-derived CDR1 and CDR2 are SGHRS and YFSETQ. The junction had 6 bases not matched to a gene; V was cut back by 3 bases and J by 6 bases. The CDR3 runs to 14 residues. The CDR3 region is CASSSQGRGQPQHF. The CDR3 DNA reads TGCGCCAGCAGCTCACAGGGGAGAGGTCAGCCCCAGCATTTT.